The present T cell receptor (beta chain) was sequenced within a study of technical replicates of blood from a handful of donors. Data came from immunoSEQ multiplex PCR; TCRdb stores just in-frame clones and leaves some out. The table has about 97,000 clones, around 96% seen once. The sequence derives from a human donor in good health. Sequenced sample: T cells isolated from PBMCs.

The CDR3 nucleotides read TGTGCCAGCAGACCTATGACGGGTTCTCCTAACTATGGCTACACCTTC. It codes for CASRPMTGSPNYGYTF. V gene TRBV16 combines with J gene TRBJ1-2; no firm D call. Per the germline V gene, CDR1 is KGHSY and CDR2 is FQNENV. V was cut by 6 bases and J by 0 bases, with 17 bases left in between. This CDR3 comprises 16 residues.